The present T cell receptor beta chain was sequenced within a study of blood T cell repertoires in COVID-19. Study details: Both acute and convalescent COVID-19 samples were obtained from the United States, Italy and Spain. T cells, B-cell-depleted T cells, or PBMCs provided the cDNA or gDNA that served as material.

This clone was seen many times. Trimming took 1 base from V and 10 from J; bases not matched to a gene: 7. The CDR3 is 15 residues long. The V gene's germline CDR1 is MNHNS and CDR2 SASEGT. Per the original data handling: Reference gene primers were amplified, and this amplification served to estimate nucleated cell counts. The method was immunoSEQ multiplex PCR; TCRdb's version includes in-frame clones alone and lacks a portion of them. That table is the source of V, J and clone size, and D and trimming were worked out from the DNA. Here the sample spans roughly 57,000 clones, around four fifths being singletons.

The receptor comes from a woman in her 70s with acute or convalescent COVID-19. The sequencing sample was made of peripheral blood. This chain joins TRBV6-1 and TRBJ1-6; 7 nucleotides line up with TRBD1. CDR3 protein: CASSEGPTGKSPLHF. The DNA of the CDR3 is TGTGCCAGCAGTGAAGGTCCGACAGGGAAATCACCCCTCCACTTT.